These 6 T cell receptor beta chains came from one sample sequenced in a study of cytomegalovirus exposure and HLA in healthy donors. The study ran its PCR with 60 Vbeta and 13 Jbeta primers. Here immunoSEQ multiplex PCR was the method, and the copy in TCRdb shows in-frame clones only, minus some. The sample lists 150,000 to 200,000 clones, 68% occurring once. Sample: PBMCs. The receptors originated from a woman in her thirties or forties in good health and CMV-seropositive.

The CDR3 spells CASSPGDSSCPGELFF. The CDR3 DNA sequence: TGCGCCAGCAGCCCTGGGGACTCCTCGTGTCCCGGGGAGCTGTTTTTT. The chain is built from TRBV4-1 and TRBJ2-2, with D possibly TRBD2 on 6 matching bases. Germline-derived CDR1 and CDR2 are MGHRA and YSYEKL. Trimming left V 4 bases short and J 6 bases short, with 18 bases between. The CDR3 has 16 amino acids.

The rearrangement joins TRBV25-1 to TRBJ2-3; 11 nucleotides agree with TRBD1. This CDR3 spans 15 amino acids. In germline, CDR1 is MGHDK, CDR2 SYGVNS. V shed 3 bases and J 5 bases; nucleotides not matched to a gene: 4. CDR3 residues: CASSDGQGALDTQYF. For the CDR3, the DNA is TGTGCCAGCAGTGACGGACAGGGGGCCTTAGATACGCAGTATTTT.

This chain links TRBV4-3 with TRBJ2-1, with TRBD2 matching over 8 bases. This CDR3 is 15 amino acids long. The V gene end was trimmed by 3 bases and the J gene end by 7 bases; junction bases not matched to a gene: 8. Germline CDR1 and CDR2: LGHNA and YSLEER. This CDR3 is CASSHYSGGGNEQFF. The CDR3, as DNA: TGCGCCAGCAGCCATTACTCGGGAGGGGGAAATGAGCAGTTCTTC.

The chain carries TRBV27 and TRBJ2-3, with D maybe TRBD1 (6 bases). In germline, CDR1 is MNHEY, CDR2 SMNVEV (reference sequence). Trimming stripped 2 bases from V and 3 bases from J, with 12 bases between. The CDR3 runs to 15 residues. The CDR3 spells CASSLRGGWTDTQYF. CDR3 sequence (DNA): TGTGCCAGCAGTTTAAGAGGGGGTTGGACAGATACGCAGTATTTT.

This clone was observed a few times. The V and J genes are TRBV10-2 and TRBJ2-2, with D possibly matching TRBD1 (6 bases). The V end lost 7 bases, the J end lost 3 bases, and 15 bases lay between the germline ends. Germline V gene lookup returns CDR1 WSHSY and CDR2 SAAADI. The CDR3 has 15 residues. The CDR3, as DNA: TGCGCCAGCACGCGGCAGGGGCTACACACCGGGGAGCTGTTTTTT. It is translated as CASTRQGLHTGELFF.

V and J are TRBV19 and TRBJ2-1, with 9 nucleotides matching TRBD1. V trimming: 7 bases; J trimming: 6 bases; junction bases outside the gene matches: 13. CDR3 length equals 16 residues. The germline V gene has CDR1 LNHDA and CDR2 SQIVND (reference sequence). This chain's CDR3 is CASTPTGTGLSNEQFF. The CDR3 coding sequence is TGTGCCAGTACCCCCACCGGGACAGGGCTCTCCAATGAGCAGTTCTTC.